A selection of T cell receptor beta chains follows, all from one sample in a study of PD-1 blockade in classical Hodgkin lymphoma. The repertoire was sequenced with immunoSEQ multiplex PCR; TCRdb's copy has only in-frame clones and lacks some. The table records roughly 90,000 clones, about four fifths of them present only once. The sequenced sample was peripheral blood mononuclear cells (PBMCs), obtained before the second cycle of nivolumab. These receptors were taken from a human donor with classical Hodgkin lymphoma. CDR3s include the opening cysteine and the closing phenylalanine or tryptophan. The D gene is left open where the match is weak. Expanded clones get a size class; other rows say once, few or many, or leave the size out.

v_call	d_call	clone_size	j_call	cdr3_aa	cdr3_nt
TRBV6-1	.	.	TRBJ1-4	CASSEAPSEKLFF	TGTGCCAGCAGTGAAGCCCCAAGCGAAAAACTGTTTTTT
TRBV6-5	TRBD2	.	TRBJ2-5	CASTQRTSGQETQYF	TGTGCCAGCACTCAAAGGACTAGCGGCCAAGAGACCCAGTACTTC
TRBV7-2	.	.	TRBJ2-1	CASSSGTYNEQFF	TGTGCCAGCAGCTCAGGGACCTACAATGAGCAGTTCTTC
TRBV7-6	TRBD2	.	TRBJ2-1	CASSLGAGTSGYNEQFF	TGTGCCAGCAGCTTAGGGGCCGGGACTAGCGGTTACAATGAGCAGTTCTTC
TRBV6-5	.	.	TRBJ2-7	CASSGFPRYEQYF	TGTGCCAGCAGCGGGTTCCCTCGTTACGAGCAGTACTTC
TRBV7-8	TRBD2	.	TRBJ2-7	CASTQYGTTPEQYF	TGTGCCAGCACTCAATACGGGACTACGCCCGAGCAGTACTTC
TRBV11-2	.	once	TRBJ2-3	CASSRLHTDTQYF	TGTGCCAGCAGCCGACTCCACACAGATACGCAGTATTTT
TRBV6-5	.	.	TRBJ1-2	CASSRRGGGRYTF	TGTGCCAGCAGCCGCCGGGGTGGCGGTCGCTACACCTTC
TRBV11-2	TRBD2	.	TRBJ2-1	CASSPAGGGTPLIF	TGTGCCAGCAGCCCAGCGGGGGGCGGGACACCACTAATCTTC
TRBV15	.	.	TRBJ2-7	CATSRGYYEQYF	TGTGCCACCAGCAGGGGGTACTACGAGCAGTACTTC
TRBV6-1	.	.	TRBJ1-2	CARSADGGGYTF	TGTGCCAGGAGCGCGGACGGAGGGGGCTACACCTTC
TRBV7-6	TRBD1	.	TRBJ2-7	CASSLAPGQGSHEQYF	TGTGCCAGCAGCTTAGCGCCTGGACAGGGGTCCCACGAGCAGTACTTC
TRBV10-2	.	few	TRBJ1-1	CASSDRLENTEAFF	TGCGCCAGCAGTGATAGGCTTGAGAACACTGAAGCTTTCTTT
TRBV7-2	.	.	TRBJ2-7	CASSQRGTGFGDEQYF	TGTGCCAGCAGCCAGCGGGGGACAGGGTTTGGCGACGAGCAGTACTTC
TRBV2	TRBD1	.	TRBJ1-5	CASRGLLGTDSNQPQHF	TGTGCCAGCCGGGGGCTCCTCGGGACAGATAGCAATCAGCCCCAGCATTTT
TRBV10-3	TRBD1	.	TRBJ1-2	CAIRQTGKYGYTF	TGTGCCATCAGGCAGACAGGGAAGTATGGCTACACCTTC
TRBV7-9	.	.	TRBJ2-7	CASSSYKTYEQYF	TGTGCCAGCAGCTCTTACAAGACCTACGAGCAGTACTTC
TRBV7-9	TRBD1	.	TRBJ1-5	CASSPGQRAGSNQPQHF	TGTGCCAGCAGCCCGGGACAGCGAGCGGGTAGCAATCAGCCCCAGCATTTT
TRBV27	.	.	TRBJ1-1	CASSLLGPNTEAFF	TGTGCCAGCAGTTTACTGGGGCCGAACACTGAAGCTTTCTTT
TRBV5-4	.	once	TRBJ1-2	CASSLPRVDGYTF	TGTGCCAGCAGCTTGCCGAGGGTTGATGGCTACACCTTC
TRBV29-1	.	.	TRBJ1-4	CSVDRGPGEKLFF	TGCAGCGTTGACAGGGGCCCTGGGGAAAAACTGTTTTTT
TRBV10-1	TRBD2	.	TRBJ2-7	CASSGPGLAGGSYEQYF	TGCGCCAGCAGTGGCCCAGGACTAGCGGGAGGAAGCTACGAGCAGTACTTC
TRBV2	.	few	TRBJ1-5	CASGVWGGNQPQHF	TGTGCCAGCGGGGTGTGGGGGGGCAATCAGCCCCAGCATTTT
TRBV6-6	.	.	TRBJ1-1	CASIQQGGTEAFF	TGTGCCAGCATCCAACAGGGAGGCACTGAAGCTTTCTTT
TRBV10-3	.	few	TRBJ1-2	CAISELGPPVGYTF	TGTGCCATCAGTGAGTTGGGACCGCCAGTCGGCTACACCTTC
TRBV19	TRBD2	.	TRBJ2-3	CASSQGLAGSTDTQYF	TGTGCCAGTAGTCAGGGACTAGCGGGAAGCACAGATACGCAGTATTTT
TRBV5-8	.	.	TRBJ1-1	CASYRGTEAFF	TGTGCCAGCTACCGGGGCACTGAAGCTTTCTTT
TRBV19	TRBD2	few	TRBJ2-1	CASSTRTSGRASYNEQFF	TGTGCCAGTAGTACGCGGACTAGCGGGAGGGCCTCCTACAATGAGCAGTTCTTC
TRBV7-9	.	.	TRBJ1-4	CASSPGRINEKLFF	TGTGCCAGCAGCCCCGGACGGATAAATGAAAAACTGTTTTTT
TRBV7-2	.	.	TRBJ2-2	CASSPGYTGELFF	TGTGCCAGCAGCCCCGGGTACACCGGGGAGCTGTTTTTT
TRBV29-1	.	few	TRBJ2-4	CSVEEWGTAKNIQYF	TGCAGCGTTGAAGAATGGGGGACGGCCAAAAACATTCAGTACTTC
TRBV19	.	once	TRBJ2-2	CASTTGRDWRRAGELFF	TGTGCCAGTACCACCGGAAGGGACTGGCGAAGGGCCGGGGAGCTGTTTTTT
TRBV19	.	.	TRBJ1-5	CASSEAVINQPQHF	TGTGCCAGTAGCGAGGCAGTCATCAATCAGCCCCAGCATTTT
TRBV7-6	.	.	TRBJ2-5	CASSLEATVYLKETQYF	TGTGCCAGCAGCTTAGAAGCGACAGTATACCTCAAGGAGACCCAGTACTTC
TRBV7-2	TRBD2	.	TRBJ2-1	CASSPLAGVNEFF	TGTGCCAGCAGCCCTCTAGCGGGAGTGAATGAGTTCTTC
TRBV5-1	.	.	TRBJ1-3	CASSPPGGDTIYF	TGCGCCAGCAGCCCTCCGGGCGGGGACACCATATATTTT
TRBV2	.	.	TRBJ1-2	CASRRVGYGYTF	TGTGCCAGCAGGAGGGTGGGCTATGGCTACACCTTC
TRBV19	TRBD2	.	TRBJ2-4	CASSIRSGRPKNIQYF	TGTGCCAGTAGTATTAGGAGCGGGAGACCCAAAAACATTCAGTACTTC
TRBV11-2	TRBD2	.	TRBJ2-7	CASSSREGHEQYF	TGTGCCAGCAGCTCGCGGGAGGGCCACGAGCAGTACTTC
TRBV6-6	TRBD1	.	TRBJ2-3	CASSQTGFADTQYF	TGTGCCAGCAGTCAGACAGGGTTCGCAGATACGCAGTATTTT
TRBV7-8	.	.	TRBJ2-7	CASSLGTVGEQYF	TGTGCCAGCAGCTTAGGGACGGTCGGGGAGCAGTACTTC
TRBV11-1	TRBD1	few	TRBJ1-1	CASRDRVNTEAFF	TGTGCCAGCCGGGACAGAGTGAACACTGAAGCTTTCTTT
TRBV2	.	.	TRBJ2-7	CASTRGVYEQYF	TGTGCCAGCACCAGAGGGGTGTACGAGCAGTACTTC
TRBV28	.	.	TRBJ2-7	CASTLGGDRDEQYF	TGTGCCAGCACCCTGGGGGGCGATCGGGACGAGCAGTACTTC
TRBV18	.	few	TRBJ2-2	CASSPRVRTANTGELFF	TGTGCCAGCTCACCACGGGTCCGGACCGCGAACACCGGGGAGCTGTTTTTT
TRBV5-1	.	.	TRBJ2-7	CASSADGTYEQYF	TGCGCCAGCAGCGCCGACGGGACCTACGAGCAGTACTTC
TRBV7-9	TRBD2	once	TRBJ2-1	CASSLELAGDEQFF	TGTGCCAGCAGTCTGGAACTAGCGGGCGATGAGCAGTTCTTC
TRBV5-1	.	.	TRBJ1-1	CASSLGVPGTEAFF	TGCGCCAGCAGCTTAGGGGTCCCGGGCACTGAAGCTTTCTTT
TRBV5-6	TRBD2	.	TRBJ2-7	CASSLGLAGSYEQYF	TGTGCCAGCAGCTTGGGACTAGCGGGGAGCTACGAGCAGTACTTC
TRBV25-1	.	.	TRBJ2-3	CASTPWGTDTQYF	TGTGCCAGCACACCCTGGGGTACAGATACGCAGTATTTT